This T cell receptor beta chain was sequenced during a study of shared clonotypes between healthy human individuals (dated by TCRdb to the early 2020s). Regarding the complete study: A couple of women and three men aged 18 to 49 years were included in the cohort. Libraries were prepared and TCR repertoires were sequenced by different laboratories using diverse techniques, in order to increase sequencing depth and limit assay-specific biases. Per donor, three plates each were used for CD4 naive and CD4 memory, two for CD8 naive, and one for CD8 memory. Per donor, leukapheresis produced somewhere between about 0.8 and 9.5 billion PBMCs. The study deeply sequenced blood TCR repertoires of about 5 healthy adults to estimate repertoire size and the extent of clonotype sharing between individuals. Broad study findings and their caveats: Pairwise subsampling led to the expectation that sequencing depth would affect the degree of clonotype sharing among donors. Rarefaction of sorted-subset datasets indicated incomplete sequencing despite the large sequencing depth. About 4.5% of naive CD4, around 3.6% of naive CD8, approximately 2% of memory CD4, and less than 0.45% of memory CD8 clonotypes were shared across several donors. Sampling was restricted to blood, and TCR repertoires in tissues likely differ from the TCR repertoires found in blood. Naive subsets generally had larger estimated clonotype richness than memory subsets. Clonotypes shared by all four sorted-subset donors showed higher generation probabilities than non-shared clonotypes. The genetic and exposure-history diversity represented was limited by the small number of donors.

Healthy HIV-negative adults with no recently reported acute infections or vaccinations were included as donors. Only Caucasian adults living in Nashville, Tennessee, USA were represented among the donors. CD8 memory samples combined magnetically selected CD45RO+ cells with CCR7-negative CD45RA+ effector memory (TemRA) cells. Blood was obtained by leukapheresis, after which PBMCs were separated by Ficoll-Histopaque density gradient centrifugation and cryopreserved in liquid nitrogen vapor phase. Purity and quantity of every magnetically sorted T cell population were checked by analytical flow cytometry. Genomic DNA was isolated from each sorted fraction and quantified by UV absorbance on a Nanodrop 2000c. As for this clone: There is no known antigen for this receptor. No base-level quality is on record; no much larger clone is a single base apart.

Using the deep immunoSEQ assay, TCR CDR3 regions were amplified from genomic DNA by multiplex PCR. Extracted genomic DNA from each cell subset was distributed evenly across all wells of several immunoSEQ 96-well plates, and each plate was treated as a replicate. Each replicate PCR for sorted subsets received around 200 ng genomic DNA, equal to tens of thousands of T cell genomes. The purified libraries were quantified using a Qubit 3.0 fluorometer, sized with a Bioanalyzer 2100, and then quantified again using the KAPA Library Quantification kit. Every immunoSEQ 96-well plate was sequenced on a separate single-read 150-cycle Illumina NextSeq 550 flow cell. As for the original processing: Because the immunoSEQ output held only junctional sequences and lacked quality scores, the filtering could not match the filtering applied to full-length reads. To assign V/J genes and CDR3, sequences were annotated against IMGT germline references using PyIR, a Python wrapper for IgBLAST v1.9. Reads with weak V/J assignments (E-value above 1e-6), missing CDR3, stop codons, out-of-frame junctions, or ambiguous translated residues were removed. V3J clonotypes were defined as sequences sharing the same inferred V gene, J gene, and CDR3 amino acid sequence. The percentage overlap between two repertoires was calculated by dividing the number of shared unique clonotypes by the size of the smaller repertoire. Three approaches were used to assess repertoire richness: RTK rarefaction, the Chao1 estimator, and Recon v2.1 estimates of unobserved clonotypes. Generation probabilities were computed with OLGA for all TCRbeta clonotypes obtained by the gDNA method from a few donors. TCRdb retrieved this table from immuneACCESS and kept in-frame rearrangements only. Not all clones are present; in checked studies, unresolved V genes account for under half, and no reason is known for the remainder. V and J calls and clone size follow that table, whereas D and trimming were derived from the DNA. In all, the sample holds about 320,000 clones, and around 86% of those were seen once. 15% to 20% of the sample lies in the top ten.

The receptor comes from a man aged 18 to 35 in good health. The sequencing sample was made of memory CD8+ T cells sorted from blood. This sample's cell subset or site label indicates: CD45RO+ cells pooled with CCR7-negative TemRA cells.

Read as DNA, the sequence is TGTGCCAGCAGCTTCATTTCCGGAGAGCAGTACTTC. This is translated as CASSFISGEQYF. The rearrangement joined TRBV5-4 to TRBJ2-7; the D gene assignment is ambiguous. Trimming costs V 2 bases and J 7 bases, and their ends lie 10 bases apart. From cysteine to phenylalanine, the CDR3 is 12 amino acids long. Of all the DNA, just the CDR3 is kept, 36 bases in frame from base 1. CDR1 SGHNT and CDR2 YYREEE are derived from the germline V gene (reference sequence). Here the CDR3 is joined to the reference TRBV5-4 and TRBJ2-7 genes, and the full variable domain is: ETGVTQSPTHLIKTRGQQVTLRCSSQSGHNTVSWYQQALGQGPQFIFQYYREEENGRGNFPPRFSGLQFPNYSSELNVNALELDDSALYLCASSFISGEQYFGPGTRLTVT.